This T cell receptor beta chain was profiled in a study of cytomegalovirus exposure and HLA in healthy donors. Overall study results and limits: It was confirmed in vitro that three of the CMV-associated chains were specific for CMV antigens. Most observed TCR sequences were rare, whereas some public TCRs were detected in many donors. Using the classifier, cytomegalovirus status was reportedly diagnosed with high specificity and sensitivity.

The donors formed part of the 120-subject validation cohort, distinct from the approximately 670-subject first cohort. Trimming shortened V by 5 bases and J by 4 bases, and 12 bases separated the two germline ends. Germline V gene sequence: CDR1 SGHRS, CDR2 YFSETQ. The CDR3 contains 13 residues. Notes on this clone: Its antigen is still unknown.

Clones were read by immunoSEQ multiplex PCR, and TCRdb kept only the in-frame ones, dropping some. Altogether about 240,000 clones are present, about 87% being singletons, with the ten largest covering around 2.6%. The clonotype originates from a man younger than 35 in good health and CMV-seronegative. Material for sequencing was PBMCs. The genes are TRBV5-1 and TRBJ1-1; D is uncertain. The CDR3 here is CASSLQMGTEAFF. CDR3 nucleotide sequence: TGCGCCAGCAGTTTACAGATGGGCACTGAAGCTTTCTTT.